This T cell receptor (beta chain) was documented in a study of cytomegalovirus exposure and HLA in healthy donors (TCRdb year 2017). About the investigation overall: An earlier analysis of roughly 500 of the donors reported 276 Gb of sequence data and 117 million unique TCR beta sequences obtained from about 170 million T cells. The study used immunosequencing to profile the T cell repertoires of 670 or so subjects and linked those repertoires to cytomegalovirus serostatus. The aim of the study was to test whether cataloging public T cell receptors could identify signatures of past pathogen exposure. The study combined high-throughput TCR immunosequencing, statistical association of individual TCRs with disease status, and machine learning to predict cytomegalovirus infection status. Roughly five DR-DQ haplotypes were handled as single units for association and clustering because linkage in the cohort was strong. In a later analysis, previously published TCR beta repertoires from 666 donors were re-analyzed and high-resolution HLA genotyping was added so that TCR occurrence patterns could be studied. Along with the 666-subject first cohort, a separate validation cohort of over a hundred different subjects was used. On average, roughly 240,000 unique TCR beta nucleotide sequences were sequenced per donor among fewer than 500 genotyped donors of the cohort, with roughly a sixth of those sequences being non-productive. An earlier analysis of fewer than 700 of the donors applied high-throughput TCR beta sequencing to assess whether each TCR beta V gene segment acted as functional or pseudogenic. An early release covering approximately 600 HLA-typed donors comprised about 310 gigabases of sequencing data and roughly 85 million unique TCR sequences. Every repertoire in the discovery cohort had been generated on one and the same sequencing platform. Donor age, sex, ethnicity and CMV serostatus were compiled alongside the repertoire data. HLA typing included class I and class II loci at four-digit resolution. Rather than drawing on any new phenotypic data, the later analysis identified candidate immune exposures from TCR beta sequences and the way those sequences occurred across donors. Among the approximately 400 genotyped donors, around 79% belonged to the genetic ancestry cluster associated with self-reported Caucasian donors. The number of typed donors differed by locus: about 620-630 for A, B, C, DRB1 and DQB1; approximately 530 for DQA1; around 610 for DPA1; and around 490 for DPB1. Genome-wide SNP genotypes for about 60% of the 666 donors were used in a later genetic analysis, which treated that subset as a discovery cohort. Paper-wide results and their limitations: According to a later analysis, parvovirus B19, influenza, CMV and Epstein-Barr virus appeared linked to several top co-occurrence clusters. Most TCR sequences were seen in very few donors, while some public TCRs were found in many individuals. A group of highly shared sequence variants was considered likely to be a technical artifact of the sequencing pipeline. When HLA alleles, especially DR and DQ, strongly co-occurred, attributing TCR associations to individual alleles was difficult. Seventeen rarely observed V segments, including chromosome 9 orphons, were excluded from the earlier analysis of approximately 500 of the donors because counts were too low. In this cohort, only TCR beta chains were sequenced, and detectable features were limited by the absence of alpha or paired-chain data. In a later analysis, 15,000 to 20,000 TCR beta sequences were associated with specific HLA alleles at a false discovery rate of 0.05. According to a later genetic analysis, donors in an Asian-associated ancestry cluster had fewer N-insertions in productive TCRs than the roughly 700-donor mean. Because the 87-base-pair reads could not distinguish some IMGT-functional V segments, including TRBV6-2 and TRBV6-3, those segments were excluded. A few of the identified cytomegalovirus-associated TCR beta chains were confirmed in vitro to be specific for cytomegalovirus antigens. According to the authors, the approach could potentially be generalized to other disease states and immunological phenotypes. Presence/absence analyses assumed roughly uniform sequencing depth across donors, an assumption that may not hold. In a later analysis, the rate of TCR association differed among HLA loci, with DRB1 alleles having the most associated TCRs and HLA-C alleles having the fewest. A later analysis found that most CMV-associated TCR beta chains appeared HLA-restricted, with HLA associations seemingly driven largely by CMV exposure. Correlated functional status among segregating V segments might reflect linkage disequilibrium, but an unknown experimental factor could not be ruled out. The study gave a list of 150 to 200 TCR beta chains associated with cytomegalovirus. An association between a missense DCLRE1C variant and V-gene and J-gene trimming of TCR beta chains was found in a later genetic analysis and replicated in an independent cohort. A further reported finding was that TCR beta sequences accurately predicted the HLA-A and HLA-B alleles for most subjects in the first cohort. In an earlier analysis of about 600 of the donors, most TCR beta V segments appeared in productive rearrangements about 87% or about 30% of the time, broadly matching IMGT annotations. The only immune exposure information available for the cohort was CMV serostatus. Cytomegalovirus status was reported to be diagnosed by the classifier with high specificity and sensitivity in both the original and validation cohorts. Because HLA typing was missing for some donors at each locus, association tests included only the typed subset. Compared with equally common non-associated chains, HLA-associated TCR beta chains in a later analysis were more clonally expanded and had lower generation probabilities.

The germline V gene (reference sequence) yields SGHNT for CDR1 and YYREEE for CDR2. Here V drops 5 bases and J drops 3 bases, and the junction holds 6 bases not matched to any gene. The CDR3 spans 15 residues, from the cysteine through the phenylalanine. Only the CDR3 portion is preserved as DNA: 45 bases, with reading frame beginning at the first base. Preparation of the library involved the immunoSEQ multiplex PCR assay. A mixture of 60 forward primers for TCR Vbeta segments and 13 reverse primers for TCR Jbeta segments was used in the multiplex PCR. Amplification of the CDR3 region of rearranged TCR beta genes was performed with a multiplex PCR assay on genomic DNA. The Illumina HiSeq System was used to sequence the amplified TCR beta libraries as 87-base-pair reads. The study's own analysis went as follows. A later analysis tallied 75 million to 95 million unique TCR beta chains across the 666 repertoires, and 10 million to 11 million of those chains were shared by two or more donors. Raw reads were error-corrected and collapsed into unique sequences with a nearest-neighbor algorithm that merged closely related sequences to remove PCR and sequencing errors. Alignment of CDR3 sequences to IMGT reference sequences was used to assign V, D and J gene segments. For a sequence to be retained, a match of at least six nucleotides to both a V gene segment and a J gene segment was required. Rearrangements were called productive when the CDR3 lacked stop codons and stayed in frame with V and J; all others were non-productive. CDR3 was defined according to IMGT convention as the region running from the second conserved V-encoded cysteine to the conserved J-encoded phenylalanine. The earlier analysis of some 540 of the donors excluded any sequence lacking an unambiguous match to a single V gene segment. An earlier analysis of several hundred of the donors called V segments functional above 56.7% productive rearrangements and segregating when the between-donor standard deviation exceeded 5%. A statistical classification framework was built for diagnosing cytomegalovirus status from the catalog of TCR beta chain sequences. V and J gene assignment, in a later analysis, came from comparing TCR nucleotide sequences with IMGT/GENE-DB human TR gene sequences. A later analysis assigned CDR3 sequences and most-parsimonious VDJ recombination scenarios with the TCRdist pipeline. In a later analysis, each TCR beta chain was defined by its CDR3 amino acid sequence together with its V-gene family, and reads lacking a unique V-gene family were excluded. A later analysis removed several hundred highly shared, low-generation-probability nucleotide sequences to deal with suspected cross-contamination and a sequencing artifact. In a later analysis, a clonal expansion index for each public chain was calculated from normalized within-repertoire ranks of inferred template counts. In a later analysis, generation probabilities were computed with a VDJ recombination model fitted to out-of-frame rearrangements, and the resulting probabilities were checked against IGoR. Hypergeometric tests were used in a later analysis to score TCR-TCR, TCR-HLA and TCR-CMV co-occurrence, with a repertoire-size bias correction applied to the TCR pairs. False discovery rates were estimated in a later analysis by permuting HLA or CMV assignments 20 times. In a later analysis, co-occurring TCRs were grouped with DBSCAN, and TCRdist sequence similarity was added when clustering was performed within HLA-allele-positive subsets. Repertoires with fewer than 30,000 or more than 120,000 public chains, plus five repertoires with anomalous nucleotide sharing, were excluded from co-occurrence clustering. TCRdb stores this immuneACCESS table with in-frame sequences only. Part of the clones is absent; in the studies checked, under half of the shortfall reflects unresolved V genes, and no reason is known for the rest. V, J and clone size reflect that table, while D and trimming were determined from the DNA. Counted in this sample were about 190,000 clones; 75% to 90% of them appeared once. Of the sample, approximately 6.3% is held by the ten largest clones.

Regarding this clone: Which antigen it targets is not known. The input lacks base qualities; no much larger clone sits a single base away.

The cohort was made up of under 800 healthy bone marrow donors. All cohort members were sampled while nominally healthy, although unrecorded immune exposures were likely present. The donor tested CMV seropositive and was one of the 289 seropositive cohort members. Each donor provided a peripheral blood sample, and peripheral blood mononuclear cells were used for TCR beta sequencing. The Qiagen DNeasy Blood Extraction Kit was used to extract genomic DNA from the blood cell samples. Sequencing was carried out using PBMCs. The rearranged segments are TRBV5-4 and TRBJ2-7; 12 nucleotides in the junction match TRBD2. The receptor comes from a man aged 40-50 years in good health and CMV-seropositive. For the CDR3, the sequence is CASSLTSGGLYEQYF. The DNA sequence follows: TGTGCCAGCAGTCTGACTAGCGGGGGACTCTACGAGCAGTACTTC.